A selection of T cell receptor beta chains follows, all from one sample in a study of long-term antiretroviral therapy in people with HIV. Clones were read by immunoSEQ multiplex PCR, and TCRdb kept only the in-frame ones, dropping some. The sample includes about 35,000 clones, 60% to 85% of them seen just once. The source material was unsorted PBMCs, sampled 2 years after starting antiretroviral therapy. All receptors come from a woman aged 50 to 60 with HIV. The CDR3 runs from the conserved cysteine through the conserved F or W. D genes are given only for firm matches. For some rows the clone size is stated as once, few or many, or as a class when expanded; others skip it.

clone size	D gene	V gene	J gene	CDR3 DNA	CDR3 protein
-	-	TRBV7-9	TRBJ2-2	TGTGCCAGCAGCCAAAGCAGGGGCCGATCGGACACCGGGGAGCTGTTTTTT	CASSQSRGRSDTGELFF
once	-	TRBV28	TRBJ2-3	TGTGCCAGCAGGGGAGGACTAACTCGATTGACGCAGTATTTT	CASRGGLTRLTQYF
-	-	TRBV10-2	TRBJ1-6	TGCGCCAGCAGCGTGGACCGAAGTAATTCACCCCTCCACTTT	CASSVDRSNSPLHF
-	-	TRBV9	TRBJ2-7	TGTGCCAGCAGCGGGCCCCTCTCCTACGAGCAGTACTTC	CASSGPLSYEQYF
once	TRBD1	TRBV5-1	TRBJ2-2	TGCGCCAGCAGCTCGGACAGGGCGAACACCGGGGAGCTGTTTTTT	CASSSDRANTGELFF
-	TRBD1	TRBV5-1	TRBJ1-5	TGCGCCAGCAGCCCGACAGGGGAACGCAATCAGCCCCAGCATTTT	CASSPTGERNQPQHF
-	-	TRBV6-1	TRBJ2-1	TGTGCCAGCAGTGAAGCGGCGGAGACACAAGGGTTCTTC	CASSEAAETQGFF
-	-	TRBV15	TRBJ2-3	TGTGCCACCAGCAGAGATCTCCCTCCCGATACGCAGTATTTT	CATSRDLPPDTQYF
-	-	TRBV5-1	TRBJ1-1	TGCGCCAGCAGCGTACGGACGGTGAACACTGAAGCTTTCTTT	CASSVRTVNTEAFF
few	-	TRBV19	TRBJ1-1	TGTGCCGCCCAGGGGAGGAACACTGAAGCTTTCTTT	CAAQGRNTEAFF
-	TRBD2	TRBV10-2	TRBJ2-1	TGCGCCAGCAGACTAGCGGGGGCCCCTGGCGCGGAGCAGTTCTTC	CASRLAGAPGAEQFF
-	-	TRBV5-1	TRBJ2-3	TGCGCCAGCAGCTTCGTCACAGGGAGCACAGATACGCAGTATTTT	CASSFVTGSTDTQYF
-	TRBD1	TRBV5-1	TRBJ2-7	TGCGCCAGCAGCCACGGGACAGCTCTTAACGAGCAGTACTTC	CASSHGTALNEQYF
few	-	TRBV11-2	TRBJ2-2	TGTGCCAGCGGGGGGACGAACACCGGGGAGCTGTTTTTT	CASGGTNTGELFF
-	-	TRBV4-1	TRBJ2-7	TGCGCCAGCAGCAGCCCAGGACTCTACGAGCAGTACTTC	CASSSPGLYEQYF
few	-	TRBV9	TRBJ1-6	TGTGCCAGCGGCAGGGTGAATAATTCACCCCTCCACTTT	CASGRVNNSPLHF